These 14 T cell receptor beta chains came from one sample sequenced in a study of blood T cell repertoires in COVID-19. Profiling relied on immunoSEQ multiplex PCR, and the TCRdb table lists in-frame clones only, not all of them. This sample carries around 250,000 clones, 83% of them seen once, and the ten largest clones take less than 6%. Sample: peripheral blood. Every receptor here comes from a man aged 55-75 years who had recovered from COVID-19.

This clone was found a few times. CDR3: CASIRDRGHKGPGELFF. CDR3 DNA sequence: TGTGCCAGTATCCGGGACAGGGGCCATAAGGGGCCCGGGGAGCTGTTTTTT. This chain connects TRBV19 to TRBJ2-2, with 10 bases identical to TRBD1. The CDR3 has 17 residues. Germline assignment: CDR1 LNHDA and CDR2 SQIVND (reference sequence). Trimming at V came to 7 bases and at J to 6 bases, leaving 14 bases not matched to a gene.

The J gene is TRBJ1-1, the V gene TRBV6-5; 8 bases are shared with TRBD1. The germline CDR1 and CDR2 sequences are MNHEY and SVGAGI. This CDR3 has 14 residues. With V trimmed by 5 bases and J by 5 bases, 7 bases remained unmatched. CDR3 in DNA: TGTGCCAGCAGTCGCGGACAGGGTGCTACTGAAGCTTTCTTT. Translated, it gives CASSRGQGATEAFF.

The chain is built from TRBV6-5 and TRBJ2-5, with 11 bases identical to TRBD2. Unmatched junction bases numbered 8, after V lost 8 bases and J lost 6 bases. Germline CDR1 and CDR2: MNHEY and SVGAGI. This CDR3 contains 14 residues. For the CDR3, the DNA is TGTGCCAGCCGAGCTAGCGGGGGGATAAAGACCCAGTACTTC. Translating it yields CASRASGGIKTQYF.

This clone appeared a single time. The CDR3 region is CASSWTVNEQFF. Here the CDR3 DNA reads TGTGCCAGCAGCTGGACAGTTAATGAGCAGTTCTTC. The chain links TRBV5-5 to TRBJ2-1; D might be TRBD1 (6 bases). The CDR3 is made up of 12 amino acids. Trimming left V 3 bases short and J 7 bases short, with 8 bases between. Germline assignment: CDR1 SGHKS and CDR2 YYEKEE (reference sequence).

This chain links TRBV10-3 with TRBJ1-1, with D possibly being TRBD1 (5 bases). The CDR3 runs 14 residues. Germline-derived CDR1 and CDR2 are ENHRY and SYGVKD. V lost 5 bases, J lost 6 bases, and 16 bases lay in between. The CDR3 DNA reads TGTGCCATCAGTTCCGAAACATTAGGGGCTGAAGCTTTCTTT. Protein sequence: CAISSETLGAEAFF.

V gene TRBV9 combines with J gene TRBJ2-5; 7 bases are a match to TRBD2. There are 16 residues in the CDR3. J gave up 5 bases and V 0 bases, and 10 bases lay outside the gene matches. Germline V gives CDR1 SGDLS, CDR2 YYNGEE. CDR3 DNA sequence: TGTGCCAGCAGCGTAGGGGGACTACCTCCGGGGGAGACCCAGTACTTC. It yields the protein CASSVGGLPPGETQYF.

The chain joins TRBV19 to TRBJ1-4; possibly TRBD1 for D (6 bases). Germline V lookup: CDR1 LNHDA, CDR2 SQIVND (reference sequence). The CDR3 totals 13 residues. With 10 bases removed from V and 5 bases from J, the gap between germline ends came to 14 bases. CDR3 coding DNA: TGTGCCACGCGGGGGCGCATAAATGAAAAACTGTTTTTT. Translated: CATRGRINEKLFF.

CDR3 DNA sequence: TGCGCCAGCAGGGGAGGGACAGGGGACTCTGGGGCCAACGTCCTGACTTTC. Its protein is CASRGGTGDSGANVLTF. The rearrangement joins TRBV5-1 to TRBJ2-6; 10 nucleotides match TRBD1. Trimming took 5 bases from V and 0 from J; bases not matched to a gene: 5. Germline assignment: CDR1 SGHRS and CDR2 YFSETQ. This CDR3 comprises 17 residues.

The CDR3 reads CASGGGGTETQYF. CDR3 nucleotides: TGTGCCAGTGGAGGCGGGGGGACAGAGACCCAGTACTTC. This chain links TRBV19 with TRBJ2-5; 8 bases match TRBD2. After removal of 8 bases from V and 4 bases from J, the junction contained 6 bases not matched to a gene. Germline CDR1 reads LNHDA; CDR2 reads SQIVND (reference sequence). This CDR3 region has 13 residues.

This CDR3 is CASSLGAEGPYEQYF. The DNA for the CDR3 is TGCGCCAGCAGCCTAGGAGCGGAAGGACCCTACGAGCAGTACTTC. This chain connects TRBV5-1 to TRBJ2-7; perhaps TRBD2 as D (5 bases). The length of the CDR3 is 15 residues. Trimming removed 4 bases at V and 2 bases at J, with 16 bases between. CDR1 SGHRS and CDR2 YFSETQ come from the germline V gene.

The chain uses TRBV7-6 and TRBJ2-6; D is possibly TRBD2 (7 bases). V was trimmed by 6 bases and J by 2 bases, leaving 17 bases between them. This CDR3 has 17 amino acids. Germline V gene sequence: CDR1 SGHVS, CDR2 FNYEAQ. This CDR3 is CASRALGGVAGANVLTF. The DNA of the CDR3 is TGTGCCAGCAGGGCACTAGGGGGGGTTGCTGGGGCCAACGTCCTGACTTTC.

V is TRBV6-6 and J is TRBJ1-3; 7 positions agree with TRBD1. Germline loops: CDR1 MNHNY, CDR2 SVGAGI (reference sequence). The CDR3 runs to 13 residues. Trimming removed 5 bases from V and 7 bases from J; junction bases left unmatched: 5. CDR3 residues: CASSIRQGNTIYF. CDR3 DNA sequence: TGTGCCAGCAGTATCAGACAGGGTAACACCATATATTTT.

The CDR3 sequence is CASSLGTPRSGNTIYF. CDR3 nucleotide sequence: TGTGCCAGCAGCCTCGGGACTCCGCGCTCTGGAAACACCATATATTTT. J is TRBJ1-3 and V is TRBV7-7; a weak D match, TRBD1 (5 bases). V lost 5 bases to trimming and J lost 0 bases, with 14 bases between them. The CDR3 extends over 16 amino acids. Germline CDR1 reads SSHAT; CDR2 reads FNYEAQ (reference sequence).

This clone has just one count. The chain combines TRBV5-5 with TRBJ1-1; the match to TRBD1 covers 10 bases. The CDR3 consists of 14 residues. The germline V gene has CDR1 SGHKS and CDR2 YYEKEE (reference sequence). Unmatched junction bases numbered 4, after V lost 4 bases and J lost 4 bases. The CDR3 protein is CASSGRTGGTEAFF. The CDR3 DNA is TGTGCCAGCAGCGGCAGGACAGGGGGCACTGAAGCTTTCTTT.